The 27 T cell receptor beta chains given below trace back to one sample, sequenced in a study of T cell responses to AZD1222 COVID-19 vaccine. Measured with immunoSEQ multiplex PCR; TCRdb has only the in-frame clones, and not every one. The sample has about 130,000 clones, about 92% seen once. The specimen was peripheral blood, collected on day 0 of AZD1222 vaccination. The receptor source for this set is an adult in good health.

CDR3 in amino acids: CASSPGVYRGFNGELFF. The CDR3 bases are TGTGCCAGCAGCCCGGGAGTTTACAGGGGGTTTAACGGGGAGCTGTTTTTT. This chain uses TRBV5-4 with TRBJ2-2, with 8 bases that match TRBD1. The CDR3 is made up of 17 amino acids. Germline V gives CDR1 SGHNT, CDR2 YYREEE (reference sequence). The V segment lost 4 bases and the J segment 7 bases; nucleotides outside the gene matches: 15.

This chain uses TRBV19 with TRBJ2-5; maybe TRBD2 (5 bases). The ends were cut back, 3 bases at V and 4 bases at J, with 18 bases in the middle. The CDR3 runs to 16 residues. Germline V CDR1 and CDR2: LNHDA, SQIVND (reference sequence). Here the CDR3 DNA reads TGTGCCAGTAGTATTACAGCCTCCGGGATTGGAGAGACCCAGTACTTC. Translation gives CASSITASGIGETQYF.

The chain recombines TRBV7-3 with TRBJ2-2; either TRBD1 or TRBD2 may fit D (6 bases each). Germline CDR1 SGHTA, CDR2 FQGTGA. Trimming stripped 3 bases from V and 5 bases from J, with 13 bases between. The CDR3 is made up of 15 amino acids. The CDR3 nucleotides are TGTGCCAGCAGCTTCCCGGGGGCGGGAACCGGGGAGCTGTTTTTT. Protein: CASSFPGAGTGELFF.

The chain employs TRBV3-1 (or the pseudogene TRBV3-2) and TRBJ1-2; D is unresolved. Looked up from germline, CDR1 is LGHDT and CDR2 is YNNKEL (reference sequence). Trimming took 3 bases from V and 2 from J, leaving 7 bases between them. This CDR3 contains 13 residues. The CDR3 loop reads CASSQGYNYGYTF. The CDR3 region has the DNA TGTGCCAGCAGCCAGGGCTACAACTATGGCTACACCTTC.

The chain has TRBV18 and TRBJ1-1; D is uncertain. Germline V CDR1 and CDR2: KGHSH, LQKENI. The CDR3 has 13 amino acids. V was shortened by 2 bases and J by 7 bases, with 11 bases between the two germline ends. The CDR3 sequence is CASSPGNRGEAFF. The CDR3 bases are TGTGCCAGCTCACCAGGTAATCGTGGTGAAGCTTTCTTT. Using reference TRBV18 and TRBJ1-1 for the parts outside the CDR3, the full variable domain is NAGVMQNPRHLVRRRGQEARLRCSPMKGHSHVYWYRQLPEEGLKFMVYLQKENIIDESGMPKERFSAEFPKEGPSILRIQQVVRGDSAAYFCASSPGNRGEAFFGQGTRLTVV.

CDR3 coding DNA: TGCGCCAGCAGAGGGACACTGAAAATCAACACTGAAGCTTTCTTT. This encodes CASRGTLKINTEAFF. The chain links TRBV10-1 to TRBJ1-1, with a possible D match to TRBD1 (6 bases). Germline CDR1 reads WNHNN; CDR2 reads SYGVQD (reference sequence). The length of the CDR3 is 15 residues. V dropped 6 bases and J dropped 2 bases, with 16 bases sitting between them.

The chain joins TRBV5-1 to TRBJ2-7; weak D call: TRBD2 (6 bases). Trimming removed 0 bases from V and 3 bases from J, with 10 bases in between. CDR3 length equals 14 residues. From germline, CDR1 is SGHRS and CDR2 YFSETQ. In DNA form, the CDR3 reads TGCGCCAGCAGCTTGGAGGAGGGGTTCTACGAGCAGTACTTC. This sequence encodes CASSLEEGFYEQYF.

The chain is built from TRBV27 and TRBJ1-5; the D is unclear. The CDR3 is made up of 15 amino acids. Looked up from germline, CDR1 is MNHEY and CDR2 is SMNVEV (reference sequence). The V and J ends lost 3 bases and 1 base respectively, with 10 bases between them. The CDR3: CASSFRPGSNQPQHF. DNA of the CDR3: TGTGCCAGCAGTTTCCGCCCTGGAAGCAATCAGCCCCAGCATTTT.

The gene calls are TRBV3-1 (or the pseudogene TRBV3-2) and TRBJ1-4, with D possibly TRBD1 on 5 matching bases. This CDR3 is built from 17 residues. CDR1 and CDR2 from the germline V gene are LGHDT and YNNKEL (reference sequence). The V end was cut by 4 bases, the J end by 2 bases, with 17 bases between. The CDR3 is CASSPTATTATNEKLFF. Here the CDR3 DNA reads TGTGCCAGCAGCCCCACCGCCACGACAGCTACTAATGAAAAACTGTTTTTT.

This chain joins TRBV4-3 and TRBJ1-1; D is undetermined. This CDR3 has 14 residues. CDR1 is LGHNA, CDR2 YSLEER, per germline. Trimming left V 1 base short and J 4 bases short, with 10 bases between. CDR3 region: CASSQVFGSTEAFF. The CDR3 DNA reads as TGCGCCAGCAGCCAAGTTTTCGGGTCCACTGAAGCTTTCTTT.

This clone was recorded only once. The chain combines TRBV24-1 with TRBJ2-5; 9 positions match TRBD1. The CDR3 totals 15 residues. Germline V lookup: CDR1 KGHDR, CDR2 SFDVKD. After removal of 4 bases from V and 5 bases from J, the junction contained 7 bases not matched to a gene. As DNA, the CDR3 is TGTGCCACCAGTGAAGTACAGGGGGCTGGGGAGACCCAGTACTTC. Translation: CATSEVQGAGETQYF.

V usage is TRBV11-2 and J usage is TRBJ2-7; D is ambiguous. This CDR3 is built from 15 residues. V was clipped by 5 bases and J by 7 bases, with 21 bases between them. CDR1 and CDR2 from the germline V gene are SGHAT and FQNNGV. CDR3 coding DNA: TGTGCCAGCAGCCCGAAGTCCCGGGTCGTGGGAGAGCAGTACTTC. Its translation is CASSPKSRVVGEQYF.

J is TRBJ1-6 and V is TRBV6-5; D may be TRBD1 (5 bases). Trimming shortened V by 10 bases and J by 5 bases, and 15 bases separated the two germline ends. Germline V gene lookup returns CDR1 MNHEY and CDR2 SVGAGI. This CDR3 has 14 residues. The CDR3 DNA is TGTGCCACCACGGGGACGGGTAATAATTCACCCCTCCACTTT. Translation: CATTGTGNNSPLHF.

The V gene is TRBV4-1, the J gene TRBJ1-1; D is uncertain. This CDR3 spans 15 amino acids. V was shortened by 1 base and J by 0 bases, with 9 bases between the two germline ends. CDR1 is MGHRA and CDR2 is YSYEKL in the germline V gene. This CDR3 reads CASSQVVALNTEAFF. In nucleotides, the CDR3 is TGCGCCAGCAGCCAAGTGGTGGCACTGAACACTGAAGCTTTCTTT.

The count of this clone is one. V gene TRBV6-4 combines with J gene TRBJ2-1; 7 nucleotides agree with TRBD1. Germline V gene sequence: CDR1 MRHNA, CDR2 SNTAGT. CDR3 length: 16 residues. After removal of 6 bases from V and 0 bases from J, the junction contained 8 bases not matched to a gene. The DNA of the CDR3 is TGTGCCAGCAGCCCCTTGACAGGGAGCTCCTACAATGAGCAGTTCTTC. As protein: CASSPLTGSSYNEQFF.

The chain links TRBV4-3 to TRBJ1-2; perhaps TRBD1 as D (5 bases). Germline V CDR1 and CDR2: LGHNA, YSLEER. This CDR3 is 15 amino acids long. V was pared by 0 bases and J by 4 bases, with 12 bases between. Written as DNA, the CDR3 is TGCGCCAGCAGCCAAGATCACACAGGACTCTATGGCTACACCTTC. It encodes CASSQDHTGLYGYTF.

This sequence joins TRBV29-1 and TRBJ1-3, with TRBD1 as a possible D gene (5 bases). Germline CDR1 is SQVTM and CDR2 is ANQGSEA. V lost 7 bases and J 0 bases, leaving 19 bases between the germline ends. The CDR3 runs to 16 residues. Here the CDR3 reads CSATGREILSGNTIYF. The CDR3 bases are TGCAGCGCCACGGGACGGGAGATCCTCTCTGGAAACACCATATATTTT.

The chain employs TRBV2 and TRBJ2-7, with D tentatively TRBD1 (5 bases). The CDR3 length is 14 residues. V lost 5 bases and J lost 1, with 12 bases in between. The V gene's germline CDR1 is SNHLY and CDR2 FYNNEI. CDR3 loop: CASSLGHRSYEQYF. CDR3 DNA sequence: TGTGCCAGCAGTCTGGGGCACCGATCCTACGAGCAGTACTTC.

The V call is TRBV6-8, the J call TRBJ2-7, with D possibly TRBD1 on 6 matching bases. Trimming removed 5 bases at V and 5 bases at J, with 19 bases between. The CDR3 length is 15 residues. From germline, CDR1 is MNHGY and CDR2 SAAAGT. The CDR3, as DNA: TGTGCCAGCAGTCGCCCAACTGGACAGACAGACGAGCAGTACTTC. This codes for CASSRPTGQTDEQYF.

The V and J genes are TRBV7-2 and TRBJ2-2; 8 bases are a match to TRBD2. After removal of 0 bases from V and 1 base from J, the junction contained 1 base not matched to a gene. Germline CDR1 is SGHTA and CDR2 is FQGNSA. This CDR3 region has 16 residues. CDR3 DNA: TGTGCCAGCAGCTTAGCCGGGGGGGAGAACACCGGGGAGCTGTTTTTT. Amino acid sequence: CASSLAGGENTGELFF.

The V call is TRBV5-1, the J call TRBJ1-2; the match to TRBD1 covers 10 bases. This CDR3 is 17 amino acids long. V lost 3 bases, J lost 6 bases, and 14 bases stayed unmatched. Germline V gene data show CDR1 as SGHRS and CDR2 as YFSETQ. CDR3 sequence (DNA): TGCGCCAGCAGCTCCACCCCGGGACAGGGGATTCTGGATGGCTACACCTTC. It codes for CASSSTPGQGILDGYTF.

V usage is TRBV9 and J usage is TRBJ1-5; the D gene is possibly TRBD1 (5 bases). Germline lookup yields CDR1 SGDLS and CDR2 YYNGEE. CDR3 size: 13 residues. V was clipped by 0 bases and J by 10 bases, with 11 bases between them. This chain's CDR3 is CASSVGGVGPQHF. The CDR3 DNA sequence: TGTGCCAGCAGCGTAGGGGGGGTAGGACCCCAGCATTTT.

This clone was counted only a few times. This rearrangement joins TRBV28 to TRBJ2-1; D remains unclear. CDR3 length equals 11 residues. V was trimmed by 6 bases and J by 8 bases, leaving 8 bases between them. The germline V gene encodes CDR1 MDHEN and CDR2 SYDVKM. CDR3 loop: CASRTNDEQFF. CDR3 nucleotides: TGTGCCAGCAGGACCAATGATGAGCAGTTCTTC.

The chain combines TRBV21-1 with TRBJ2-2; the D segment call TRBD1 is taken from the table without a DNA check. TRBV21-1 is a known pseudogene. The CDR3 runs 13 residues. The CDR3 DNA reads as TGTGCCACCCCAGGGGGCGGCACCGGGGAGCTGTTTTTT. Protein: CATPGGGTGELFF.

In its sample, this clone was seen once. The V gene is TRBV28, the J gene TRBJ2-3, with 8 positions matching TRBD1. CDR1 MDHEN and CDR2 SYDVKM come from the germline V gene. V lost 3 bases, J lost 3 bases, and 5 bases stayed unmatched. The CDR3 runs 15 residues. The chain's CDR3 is CASSLGRGRTDTQYF. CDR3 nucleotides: TGTGCCAGCAGTTTGGGCAGGGGGCGGACAGATACGCAGTATTTT.

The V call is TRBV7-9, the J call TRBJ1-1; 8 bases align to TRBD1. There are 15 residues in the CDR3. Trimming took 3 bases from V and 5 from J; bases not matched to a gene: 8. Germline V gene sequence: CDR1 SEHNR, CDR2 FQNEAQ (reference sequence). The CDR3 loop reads CASSLLQGAGTEAFF. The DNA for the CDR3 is TGTGCCAGCAGCTTGTTGCAGGGGGCGGGGACTGAAGCTTTCTTT.

The CDR3 region is CASSRLREQFF. The CDR3 DNA sequence: TGTGCCAGCAGCCGTTTGAGGGAGCAGTTCTTC. The rearrangement links TRBV7-9 to TRBJ2-1, with D unresolved. Between the trimmed V and J ends, which lost 5 bases and 10 bases, there was a span of 9 bases. Looked up from germline, CDR1 is SEHNR and CDR2 is FQNEAQ (reference sequence). The CDR3 sequence is 11 residues long. Using reference TRBV7-9 and TRBJ2-1 for the parts outside the CDR3, the full variable domain is DTGVSQNPRHKITKRGQNVTFRCDPISEHNRLYWYRQTLGQGPEFLTYFQNEAQLEKSRLLSDRFSAERPKGSFSTLEIQRTEQGDSAMYLCASSRLREQFFGPGTRLTVL.